These 29 T cell receptor beta chains were sequenced from one sample in a study of T-cell memory formation after mild COVID-19. Each CDR3 protein is one row after TCRdb ran MiXCR on the 5' RACE reads. The table lists over 15,000 distinct CDR3 sequences, roughly 21% of them singletons. The material sequenced was PBMCs or a T cell subset sorted from them (not recorded which). The receptors here all came from a man aged 18 to 29 who had mild COVID-19 (a few samples of this study predate the infection). Cell type and time point are not known.

This clonotype was recorded many times. This chain uses TRBV19 with TRBJ2-5; weak D call: TRBD1 (6 bases). Germline V gives CDR1 LNHDA, CDR2 SQIVND (reference sequence). Trimming took 10 bases from V and 6 from J, leaving 12 bases between them. The CDR3 totals 11 residues. The CDR3 spells CATSQGKTQYF. For the CDR3, the DNA is TGTGCCACCTCACAGGGAAAGACCCAGTACTTC.

This clonotype occurred many times. The chain joins TRBV4-3 to TRBJ2-2, with 7 bases fitting TRBD2. V was pared by 3 bases and J by 7 bases, with 8 bases of the junction left unmatched. The length of the CDR3 is 15 residues. Germline CDR1 is LGHNA and CDR2 is YSLEER. CDR3: CASSHRGGAYGELFF. The CDR3 DNA sequence: TGCGCCAGCAGCCATAGGGGAGGGGCTTACGGGGAGCTGTTTTTT.

This clonotype was found a few times. The chain carries TRBV20-1 and TRBJ2-7; D is possibly TRBD1 (5 bases). Germline CDR1 is DFQATT and CDR2 is SNEGSKA (reference sequence). This CDR3 comprises 12 residues. V lost 7 bases, J lost 2 bases, and 12 bases lay in between. The CDR3 DNA is TGCAGTGTCAGGGCCGAAACCTACGAGCAGTACTTC. Amino acid sequence: CSVRAETYEQYF.

This clonotype has ten or more counts. The chain has TRBV4-3 and TRBJ2-1; 7 bases map to TRBD2. There are 14 residues in the CDR3. The trim removed 5 bases at V and 8 bases at J, leaving 9 bases unmatched. The germline CDR1 and CDR2 sequences are LGHNA and YSLEER. The CDR3 region is CASSTERGRDEQFF. CDR3 coding DNA: TGCGCCAGCAGCACGGAACGAGGGAGGGATGAGCAGTTCTTC.

This clonotype was counted many times. The rearrangement links TRBV5-8 to TRBJ2-1; D is undetermined. CDR1 and CDR2 from the germline V gene are SGHTS and YDEGEE. The CDR3 length is 10 residues. Trimming removed 9 bases at V and 5 bases at J, with 6 bases between. CDR3 region: CATLNNEQFF. The CDR3 DNA sequence: TGTGCCACCCTCAACAATGAGCAGTTCTTC.

The sample holds a few counts of this clonotype. This chain connects TRBV27 to TRBJ1-5; no definite D call. Germline loops: CDR1 MNHEY, CDR2 SMNVEV (reference sequence). The V and J ends lost 8 bases and 1 base respectively, with 12 bases between them. The CDR3 extends over 14 amino acids. The CDR3 DNA sequence: TGTGCCAGCGCCCAGAGAGACAGCAATCAGCCCCAGCATTTT. Translation: CASAQRDSNQPQHF.

This clonotype has ten or more counts. CDR3 amino acids: CASRAHSYNEQFF. CDR3 DNA sequence: TGTGCCAGCAGGGCTCACTCCTACAATGAGCAGTTCTTC. The rearrangement links TRBV6-2 or TRBV6-3 to TRBJ2-1, with unresolved D. V dropped 6 bases and J dropped 0 bases, with 6 bases sitting between them. The V gene's germline CDR1 is MNHEY and CDR2 SVGEGT. The CDR3 spans 13 residues.

The genes are TRBV5-1 and TRBJ2-2; 10 nucleotides line up with TRBD2. This CDR3 comprises 16 residues. After removal of 0 bases from V and 5 bases from J, the junction contained 4 bases not matched to a gene. The germline gives CDR1 SGHRS, CDR2 YFSETQ. The CDR3: CASSLAGLAATGELFF. As DNA, the CDR3 is TGCGCCAGCAGCTTGGCCGGACTAGCGGCTACCGGGGAGCTGTTTTTT. The full variable domain, with the rest looked up from reference TRBV5-1 and TRBJ2-2, is KAGVTQTPRYLIKTRGQQVTLSCSPISGHRSVSWYQQTPGQGLQFLFEYFSETQRNKGNFPGRFSGRQFSNSRSEMNVSTLELGDSALYLCASSLAGLAATGELFFGEGSRLTVL.

This clonotype was observed at least ten times. The rearrangement uses TRBV5-1 and TRBJ2-7, with D uncertain. The germline V and J ends were trimmed by 0 bases and 3 bases, with 10 bases remaining between them. The CDR3 has 14 amino acids. Germline loops: CDR1 SGHRS, CDR2 YFSETQ. In DNA form, the CDR3 reads TGCGCCAGCAGCTTGGTCACAGAGATCTACGAGCAGTACTTC. It codes for CASSLVTEIYEQYF.

In its sample, this clonotype was seen many times. This sequence joins TRBV24-1 and TRBJ2-5; D is perhaps TRBD2 (6 bases). Trimming removed 4 bases at V and 3 bases at J, with 8 bases between. The CDR3 runs to 13 residues. CDR1 and CDR2 (germline): KGHDR, SFDVKD. CDR3 region: CATSDEREETQYF. The DNA for the CDR3 is TGTGCCACCAGTGACGAGCGGGAAGAGACCCAGTACTTC.

This clonotype turned up a few times. DNA for the CDR3: TGCGCCAGCAGTCGGATGGGCAGGATCTACTATGGCTACACCTTC. Translation: CASSRMGRIYYGYTF. This chain connects TRBV23-1 to TRBJ1-2, with D unclear. TRBV23-1 is an open reading frame whose function is uncertain. Trimming left V 4 bases short and J 3 bases short, with 15 bases between. This CDR3 has 15 residues.

The table lists this clonotype with many counts. This chain links TRBV7-8 with TRBJ2-1, with D perhaps being TRBD1 or TRBD2 (7 bases each). This CDR3 has 17 residues. The germline CDR1 and CDR2 sequences are SGHVS and FQNEAQ. The ends were cut back, 7 bases at V and 4 bases at J, with 23 bases in the middle. For the CDR3, the DNA is TGTGCCAGCACCACAACGGCAGGGGGGGGACTTTACAATGAGCAGTTCTTC. Protein: CASTTTAGGGLYNEQFF.

Comment on this clonotype: This may be a read error, as it is one base from a much larger clone. This sequence joins TRBV19 and TRBJ1-5; 9 bases agree with TRBD1. The germline V gene encodes CDR1 LNHDA and CDR2 SQIVND (reference sequence). CDR3 length: 16 residues. In DNA, the CDR3 is TGTGCCAGTAGTAACGAGGGACAGGGCCTCAATCAGACCCAGCATTTT. Translation gives CASSNEGQGLNQTQHF.

This clonotype was recorded many times. The chain couples TRBV15 to TRBJ2-7; D not resolved. CDR3 length equals 15 residues. Trimming removed 5 bases from V and 4 bases from J, with 18 bases in between. The germline gives CDR1 LNHNV, CDR2 YYDKDF (reference sequence). Here the CDR3 reads CATSPTHLPPYEQYF. Here the CDR3 DNA reads TGTGCCACCAGCCCGACACACCTTCCCCCTTACGAGCAGTACTTC.

In its sample, this clonotype was seen many times. V gene TRBV27 combines with J gene TRBJ1-2, with 7 bases identical to TRBD1. The CDR3 runs to 14 residues. Trimming at V came to 0 bases and at J to 8 bases, leaving 6 bases not matched to a gene. CDR1 and CDR2 (germline): MNHEY, SMNVEV (reference sequence). CDR3: CASSLSGTVYGYTF. CDR3 coding DNA: TGTGCCAGCAGTTTATCTGGGACAGTTTACGGCTACACCTTC.

This clonotype was found many times. The chain has TRBV4-1 and TRBJ1-1; TRBD1 might be the D (5 bases). Germline assignment: CDR1 MGHRA and CDR2 YSYEKL. Between the trimmed V and J ends, which lost 3 bases and 4 bases, there was a span of 18 bases. This CDR3 comprises 16 residues. In DNA, the CDR3 is TGCGCCAGCAGCCATCCCTACCCGGAGGGGAGCACTGAAGCTTTCTTT. It codes for CASSHPYPEGSTEAFF.

This clonotype was recorded a few times. The chain joins TRBV12-3 or TRBV12-4 to TRBJ2-5; 8 nucleotides line up with TRBD1. This CDR3 has 14 residues. J lost 4 bases, V lost 5 bases, and 6 bases had no gene match. For the CDR3, the DNA is TGTGCCAGCAGTACAGGACAGGGAGTAGAGACCCAGTACTTC. This gives the protein CASSTGQGVETQYF.

Ten or more counts support this clonotype. The chain couples TRBV5-1 to TRBJ1-1; TRBD1 matches at 7 bases. Germline V gives CDR1 SGHRS, CDR2 YFSETQ. V lost 4 bases to trimming and J lost 1 base; unmatched junction nucleotides: 4. The CDR3 runs to 14 residues. The CDR3 here is CASSLQGWNTEAFF. In DNA, the CDR3 is TGCGCCAGCAGCCTACAGGGGTGGAACACTGAAGCTTTCTTT.

This clonotype was seen ten or more times. This chain joins TRBV4-3 and TRBJ1-2; D gene ambiguous. Per germline, CDR1 LGHNA and CDR2 YSLEER. The CDR3 contains 16 residues. Trimming left V 1 base short and J 0 bases short, with 12 bases between. The CDR3 protein is CASSQVNRKTNYGYTF. The CDR3, as DNA: TGCGCCAGCAGCCAAGTTAACCGAAAGACTAACTATGGCTACACCTTC.

The chain carries TRBV7-2 and TRBJ2-1, with 7 bases fitting TRBD1. The CDR3 has 14 amino acids. Germline CDR1 SGHTA, CDR2 FQGNSA. V lost 3 bases, J lost 8 bases, and 7 bases stayed unmatched. CDR3 residues: CASSFGQGVHEQFF. As DNA, the CDR3 is TGTGCCAGCAGCTTTGGGCAGGGGGTACATGAGCAGTTCTTC.

The rearrangement joins TRBV4-1 to TRBJ1-2; possibly TRBD1 for D (5 bases). V gave up 0 bases and J gave up 7 bases, with 18 bases separating them. The CDR3 runs to 16 residues. Germline-derived CDR1 and CDR2 are MGHRA and YSYEKL. This CDR3 is CASSQESQGRVGGYTF. The CDR3 region has the DNA TGCGCCAGCAGCCAAGAATCCCAGGGAAGGGTTGGTGGCTACACCTTC.

This clonotype was detected ten times or more. V usage is TRBV11-2 and J usage is TRBJ2-5, with D hard to call. CDR1 and CDR2 from the germline V gene are SGHAT and FQNNGV. The V end lost 4 bases, the J end lost 0 bases, and 6 bases lay between the germline ends. CDR3 length: 13 amino acids. The CDR3 coding sequence is TGTGCCAGCAGCTACGGCCACCAAGAGACCCAGTACTTC. It is translated as CASSYGHQETQYF.

This clonotype was seen only once. This chain joins TRBV13 and TRBJ2-5; 12 bases line up with TRBD2. V lost 5 bases and J lost 5; bases outside the gene matches: 6. This CDR3 is 15 amino acids long. The germline gives CDR1 PRHDT, CDR2 FYEKMQ (reference sequence). CDR3 bases: TGTGCCAGCAGCCTTCCTAGCGGGGGGGCCGAGACCCAGTACTTC. Protein sequence: CASSLPSGGAETQYF.

The V gene is TRBV5-1, the J gene TRBJ2-7, with D perhaps TRBD2 (5 bases). The V gene's germline CDR1 is SGHRS and CDR2 YFSETQ. The CDR3 has 14 residues. The V end lost 0 bases, the J end lost 5 bases, and 12 bases lay between the germline ends. CDR3 DNA sequence: TGCGCCAGCAGCTTGGGAGGGCCGCAAGACGAGCAGTACTTC. This translates into CASSLGGPQDEQYF.

This clonotype was seen at least ten times. The rearrangement links TRBV4-2 to TRBJ2-3, with a tentative D call TRBD1 (6 bases). Germline V gene sequence: CDR1 LGHNA, CDR2 YNFKEQ. V lost 0 bases and J 2 bases, leaving 9 bases between the germline ends. The CDR3 totals 15 residues. CDR3 region: CASSQEGGPTDTQYF. The CDR3 DNA reads TGTGCCAGCAGCCAAGAAGGGGGACCCACAGATACGCAGTATTTT.

This clonotype was counted only a few times. The chain employs TRBV21-1 and TRBJ1-6; whether TRBD1, the table's D call, matches the DNA was not checked. TRBV21-1 is a documented pseudogene. The CDR3 covers 13 residues. The CDR3: CASSTPGNSPLHF. The CDR3 DNA reads TGTGCCAGCAGCACCCCAGGGAATTCACCCCTCCACTTT.

J is TRBJ1-5 and V is TRBV7-7, with D unclear. This CDR3 is 12 amino acids long. In germline, CDR1 is SSHAT, CDR2 FNYEAQ (reference sequence). V was clipped by 10 bases and J by 4 bases, with 11 bases between them. CDR3 region: CATSPWNQPQHF. CDR3 coding DNA: TGTGCCACCAGTCCCTGGAATCAGCCCCAGCATTTT. Looking up the rest from reference TRBV7-7 and TRBJ1-5 gives the full variable domain: GAGVSQSPRYKVTKRGQDVTLRCDPISSHATLYWYQQALGQGPEFLTYFNYEAQPDKSGLPSDRFSAERPEGSISTLTIQRTEQRDSAMYRCATSPWNQPQHFGDGTRLSIL.

This chain uses TRBV4-1 with TRBJ2-5; D unclear. Trimming removed 2 bases from V and 1 base from J, with 8 bases in between. Per the germline V gene, CDR1 is MGHRA and CDR2 is YSYEKL. The length of the CDR3 is 14 residues. CDR3 DNA: TGCGCCAGCAGCCAACTCGAAGGCCAAGAGACCCAGTACTTC. It yields the protein CASSQLEGQETQYF.

This clonotype was counted at least ten times. The chain employs TRBV10-3 and TRBJ2-2; D possibly corresponds to TRBD1 (6 bases). This CDR3 has 14 amino acids. V lost 6 bases, J lost 2 bases, and 10 bases lay in between. Germline V CDR1 and CDR2: ENHRY, SYGVKD. CDR3 DNA sequence: TGTGCCATCAGCCTCGGGACAAACACCGGGGAGCTGTTTTTT. This encodes CAISLGTNTGELFF.